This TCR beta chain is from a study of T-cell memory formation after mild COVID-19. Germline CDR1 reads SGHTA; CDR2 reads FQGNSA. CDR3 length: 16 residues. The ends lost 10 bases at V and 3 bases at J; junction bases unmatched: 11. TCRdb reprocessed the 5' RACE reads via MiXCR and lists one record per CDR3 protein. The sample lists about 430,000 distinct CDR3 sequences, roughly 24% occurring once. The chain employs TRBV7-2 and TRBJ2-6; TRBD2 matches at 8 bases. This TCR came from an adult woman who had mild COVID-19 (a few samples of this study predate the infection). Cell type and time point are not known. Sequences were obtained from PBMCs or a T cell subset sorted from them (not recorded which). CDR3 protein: CAMSGAGGFGANVLTF. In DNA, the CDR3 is TGTGCCATGAGTGGGGCGGGAGGATTTGGGGCCAACGTCCTGACTTTC. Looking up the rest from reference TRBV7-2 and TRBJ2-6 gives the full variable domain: GAGVSQSPSNKVTEKGKDVELRCDPISGHTALYWYRQSLGQGLEFLIYFQGNSAPDKSGLPSDRFSAERTGGSVSTLTIQRTQQEDSAVYLCAMSGAGGFGANVLTFGAGSRLTVL.